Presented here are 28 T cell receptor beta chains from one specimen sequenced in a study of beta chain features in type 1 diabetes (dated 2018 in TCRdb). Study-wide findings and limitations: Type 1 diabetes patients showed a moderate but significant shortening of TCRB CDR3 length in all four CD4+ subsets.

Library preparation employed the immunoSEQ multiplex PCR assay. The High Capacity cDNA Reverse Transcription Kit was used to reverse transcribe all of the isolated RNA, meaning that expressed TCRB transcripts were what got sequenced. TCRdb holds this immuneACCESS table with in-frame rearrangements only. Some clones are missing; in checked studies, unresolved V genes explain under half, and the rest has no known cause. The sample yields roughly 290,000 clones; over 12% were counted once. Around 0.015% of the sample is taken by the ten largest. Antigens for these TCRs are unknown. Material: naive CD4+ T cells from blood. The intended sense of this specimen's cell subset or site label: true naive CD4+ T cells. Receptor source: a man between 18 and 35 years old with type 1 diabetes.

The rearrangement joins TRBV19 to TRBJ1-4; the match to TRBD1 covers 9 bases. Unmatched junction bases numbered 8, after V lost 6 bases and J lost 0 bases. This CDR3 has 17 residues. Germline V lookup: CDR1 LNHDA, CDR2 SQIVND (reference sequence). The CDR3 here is CASSLDRGHATNEKLFF. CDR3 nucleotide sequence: TGTGCCAGTAGCCTGGACAGGGGACACGCAACTAATGAAAAACTGTTTTTT.

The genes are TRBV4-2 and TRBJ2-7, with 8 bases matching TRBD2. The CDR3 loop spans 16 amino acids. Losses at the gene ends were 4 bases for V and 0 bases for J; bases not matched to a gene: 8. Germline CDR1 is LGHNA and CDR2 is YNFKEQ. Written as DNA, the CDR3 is TGTGCCAGCAGCCCCGATAGCGGGAAGAACTCCTACGAGCAGTACTTC. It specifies CASSPDSGKNSYEQYF.

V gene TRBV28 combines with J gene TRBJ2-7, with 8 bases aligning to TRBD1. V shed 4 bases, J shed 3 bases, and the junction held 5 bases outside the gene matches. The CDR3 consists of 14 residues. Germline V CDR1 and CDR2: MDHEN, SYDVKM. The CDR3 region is CASSSMDRVYEQYF. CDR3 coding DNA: TGTGCCAGCAGTTCAATGGACAGGGTCTACGAGCAGTACTTC.

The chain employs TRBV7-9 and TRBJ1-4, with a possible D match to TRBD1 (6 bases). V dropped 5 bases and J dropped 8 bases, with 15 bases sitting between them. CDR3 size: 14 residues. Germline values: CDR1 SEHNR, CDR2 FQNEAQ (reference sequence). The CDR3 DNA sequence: TGTGCCAGCAGCGCCGGGGGGCGATGGGAAAAACTGTTTTTT. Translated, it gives CASSAGGRWEKLFF.

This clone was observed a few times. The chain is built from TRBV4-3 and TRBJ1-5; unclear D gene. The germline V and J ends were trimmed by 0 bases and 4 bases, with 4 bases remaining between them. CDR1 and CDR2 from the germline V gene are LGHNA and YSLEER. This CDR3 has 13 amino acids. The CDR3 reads CASSQEANQPQHF. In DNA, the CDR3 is TGCGCCAGCAGCCAAGAAGCGAATCAGCCCCAGCATTTT.

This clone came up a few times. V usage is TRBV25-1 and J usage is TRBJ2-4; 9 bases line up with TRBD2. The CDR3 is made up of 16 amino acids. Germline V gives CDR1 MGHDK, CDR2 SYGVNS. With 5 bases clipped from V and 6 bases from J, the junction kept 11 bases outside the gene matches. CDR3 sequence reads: CASSYVGLAGGNIQYF. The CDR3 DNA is TGTGCCAGCAGTTACGTGGGACTAGCTGGGGGAAACATTCAGTACTTC.

The CDR3 DNA is TGTGCCAGCACCCCCGGCGGCGAAGAGACCCAGTACTTC. Translation gives CASTPGGEETQYF. The chain has TRBV7-2 and TRBJ2-5; D is uncertain. There are 13 residues in the CDR3. In germline, CDR1 is SGHTA, CDR2 FQGNSA. V was trimmed by 7 bases and J by 3 bases, leaving 12 bases between them. The complete variable domain, with remaining parts taken from reference TRBV7-2 and TRBJ2-5, reads GAGVSQSPSNKVTEKGKDVELRCDPISGHTALYWYRQSLGQGLEFLIYFQGNSAPDKSGLPSDRFSAERTGGSVSTLTIQRTQQEDSAVYLCASTPGGEETQYFGPGTRLLVL.

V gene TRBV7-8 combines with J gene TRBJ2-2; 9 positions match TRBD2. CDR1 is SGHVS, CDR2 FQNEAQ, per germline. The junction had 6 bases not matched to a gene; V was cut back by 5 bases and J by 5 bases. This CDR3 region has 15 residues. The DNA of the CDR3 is TGTGCCAGCAGCGCGGGGGGGGCAGGAACCGGGGAGCTGTTTTTT. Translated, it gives CASSAGGAGTGELFF.

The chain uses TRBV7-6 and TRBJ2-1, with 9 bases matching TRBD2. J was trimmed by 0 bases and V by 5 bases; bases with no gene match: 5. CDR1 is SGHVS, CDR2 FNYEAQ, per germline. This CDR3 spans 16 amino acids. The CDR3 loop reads CASSPLAGPSYNEQFF. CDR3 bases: TGTGCCAGCAGCCCCCTAGCGGGACCCTCCTACAATGAGCAGTTCTTC.

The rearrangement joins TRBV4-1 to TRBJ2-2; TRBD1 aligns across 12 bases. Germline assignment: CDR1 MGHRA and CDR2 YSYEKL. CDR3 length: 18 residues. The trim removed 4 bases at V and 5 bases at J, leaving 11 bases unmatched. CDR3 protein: CASSRPTGTGGGTGELFF. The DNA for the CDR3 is TGCGCCAGCAGCCGACCCACCGGGACAGGGGGCGGTACCGGGGAGCTGTTTTTT.

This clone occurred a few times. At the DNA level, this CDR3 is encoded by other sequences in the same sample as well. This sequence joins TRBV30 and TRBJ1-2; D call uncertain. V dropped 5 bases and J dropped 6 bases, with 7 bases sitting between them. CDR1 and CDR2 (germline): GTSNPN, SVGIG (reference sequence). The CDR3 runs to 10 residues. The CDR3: CAWSGNGYTF. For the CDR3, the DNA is TGTGCCTGGTCGGGGAATGGCTACACCTTC. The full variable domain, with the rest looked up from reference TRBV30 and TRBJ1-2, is SQTIHQWPATLVQPVGSPLSLECTVEGTSNPNLYWYRQAAGRGLQLLFYSVGIGQISSEVPQNLSASRPQDRQFILSSKKLLLSDSGFYLCAWSGNGYTFGSGTRLTVV.

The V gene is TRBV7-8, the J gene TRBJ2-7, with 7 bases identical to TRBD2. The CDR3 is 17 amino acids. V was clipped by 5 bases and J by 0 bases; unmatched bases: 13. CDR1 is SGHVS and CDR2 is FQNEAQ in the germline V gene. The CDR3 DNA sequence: TGTGCCAGCAGCCCAGCGGGGTGGCAGATAGACTCCTACGAGCAGTACTTC. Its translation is CASSPAGWQIDSYEQYF.

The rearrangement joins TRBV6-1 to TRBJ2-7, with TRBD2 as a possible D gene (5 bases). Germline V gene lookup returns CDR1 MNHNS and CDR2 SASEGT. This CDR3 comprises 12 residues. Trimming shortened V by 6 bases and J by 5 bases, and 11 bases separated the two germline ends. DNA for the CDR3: TGTGCCAGCAGGAGGGAAAACCACGAGCAGTACTTC. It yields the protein CASRRENHEQYF.

CDR3 residues: CATSRETPGSYNEQFF. CDR3 DNA: TGTGCCACCAGCAGAGAAACGCCGGGCTCCTACAATGAGCAGTTCTTC. J is TRBJ2-1 and V is TRBV15; D remains ambiguous. CDR1 is LNHNV, CDR2 YYDKDF, per germline (reference sequence). The CDR3 has 16 amino acids. Trimming stripped 0 bases from V and 0 bases from J, with 9 bases between. The complete variable domain, with remaining parts taken from reference TRBV15 and TRBJ2-1, reads DAMVIQNPRYQVTQFGKPVTLSCSQTLNHNVMYWYQQKSSQAPKLLFHYYDKDFNNEADTPDNFQSRRPNTSFCFLDIRSPGLGDTAMYLCATSRETPGSYNEQFFGPGTRLTVL.

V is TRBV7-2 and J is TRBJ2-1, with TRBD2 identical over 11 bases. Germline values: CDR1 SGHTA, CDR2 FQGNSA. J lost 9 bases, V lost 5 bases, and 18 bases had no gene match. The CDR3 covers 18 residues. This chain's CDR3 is CASSKPPSSGRFGGEQFF. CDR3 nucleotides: TGTGCCAGCAGCAAACCCCCCTCTAGCGGGAGGTTTGGTGGTGAGCAGTTCTTC.

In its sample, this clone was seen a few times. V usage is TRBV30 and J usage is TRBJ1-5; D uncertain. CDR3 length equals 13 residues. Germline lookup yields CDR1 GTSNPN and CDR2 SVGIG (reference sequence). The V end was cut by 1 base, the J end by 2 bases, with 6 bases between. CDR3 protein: CAWSERGNQPQHF. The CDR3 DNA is TGTGCCTGGAGTGAGCGGGGCAATCAGCCCCAGCATTTT.

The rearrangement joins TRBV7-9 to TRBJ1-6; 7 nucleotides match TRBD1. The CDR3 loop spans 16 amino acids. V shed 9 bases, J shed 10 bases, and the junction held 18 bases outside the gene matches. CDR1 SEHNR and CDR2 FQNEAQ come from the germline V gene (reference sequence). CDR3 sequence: CARARTGPEIGSPLHF. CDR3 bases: TGTGCCAGGGCGAGGACAGGCCCCGAAATCGGATCACCCCTCCACTTT.

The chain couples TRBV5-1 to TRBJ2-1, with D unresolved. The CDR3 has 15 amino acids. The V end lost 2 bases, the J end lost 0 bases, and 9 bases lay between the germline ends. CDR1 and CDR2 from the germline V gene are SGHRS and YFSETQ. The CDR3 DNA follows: TGCGCCAGCAGCTTAGTAGAGAGCTCCTACAATGAGCAGTTCTTC. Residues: CASSLVESSYNEQFF.

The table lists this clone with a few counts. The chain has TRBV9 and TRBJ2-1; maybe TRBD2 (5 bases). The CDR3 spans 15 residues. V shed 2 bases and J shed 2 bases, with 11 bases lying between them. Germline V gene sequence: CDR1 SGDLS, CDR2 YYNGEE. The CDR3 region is CASSVTLGTYNEQFF. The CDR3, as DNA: TGTGCCAGCAGCGTCACCCTCGGGACCTACAATGAGCAGTTCTTC. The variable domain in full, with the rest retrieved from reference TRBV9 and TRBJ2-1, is DSGVTQTPKHLITATGQRVTLRCSPRSGDLSVYWYQQSLDQGLQFLIQYYNGEERAKGNILERFSAQQFPDLHSELNLSSLELGDSALYFCASSVTLGTYNEQFFGPGTRLTVL.

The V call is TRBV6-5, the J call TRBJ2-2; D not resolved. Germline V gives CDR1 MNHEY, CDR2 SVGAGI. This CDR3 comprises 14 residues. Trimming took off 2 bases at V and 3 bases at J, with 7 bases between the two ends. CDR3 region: CASSYDTHTGELFF. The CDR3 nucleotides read TGTGCCAGCAGTTACGACACACACACCGGGGAGCTGTTTTTT.

As DNA, the CDR3 is TGTGCCAGCAGCCCTAACACAGGCTCTGGGGCCAACGTCCTGACTTTC. This codes for CASSPNTGSGANVLTF. The genes are TRBV11-2 and TRBJ2-6; the D gene is possibly TRBD1 (5 bases). V gave up 5 bases and J gave up 0 bases, with 11 bases separating them. The length of the CDR3 is 16 residues. The germline CDR1 and CDR2 sequences are SGHAT and FQNNGV.

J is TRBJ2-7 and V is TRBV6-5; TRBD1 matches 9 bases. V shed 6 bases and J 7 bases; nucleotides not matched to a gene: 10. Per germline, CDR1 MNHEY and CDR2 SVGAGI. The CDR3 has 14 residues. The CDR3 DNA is TGTGCCAGCAGATCCCCCGGGACAGGGTATGAGCAGTACTTC. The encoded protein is CASRSPGTGYEQYF.

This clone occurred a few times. In DNA form, the CDR3 reads TGTGCCGGAGCCAGGGGCGGCAATGGAAACACCATATATTTT. Translating gives CAGARGGNGNTIYF. This chain connects TRBV28 to TRBJ1-3, with a weak D call TRBD1 (6 bases). CDR1 is MDHEN and CDR2 is SYDVKM in the germline V gene. V shed 11 bases and J shed 3 bases, with 17 bases lying between them. The CDR3 spans 14 residues.

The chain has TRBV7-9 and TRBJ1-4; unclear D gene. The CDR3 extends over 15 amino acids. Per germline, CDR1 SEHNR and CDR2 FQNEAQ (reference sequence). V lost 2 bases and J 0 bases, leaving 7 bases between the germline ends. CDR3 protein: CASSLTGTTNEKLFF. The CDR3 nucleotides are TGTGCCAGCAGCTTAACGGGGACAACTAATGAAAAACTGTTTTTT.

DNA of the CDR3: TGCGCCAGCAGCTTGTCAGGGGGAAGCAACTATGGCTACACCTTC. Protein: CASSLSGGSNYGYTF. This chain joins TRBV5-1 and TRBJ1-2, with 7 bases identical to TRBD1. The J segment lost 2 bases and the V segment lost 1 base, leaving 5 bases of the junction unmatched. This CDR3 is built from 15 residues. Germline values: CDR1 SGHRS, CDR2 YFSETQ.

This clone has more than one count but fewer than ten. CDR3 in amino acids: CASSVAPSSYNEQFF. In DNA, the CDR3 is TGTGCCAGCAGCGTAGCCCCTAGCTCCTACAATGAGCAGTTCTTC. The chain links TRBV9 to TRBJ2-1; D not certain. This CDR3 comprises 15 residues. Looked up from germline, CDR1 is SGDLS and CDR2 is YYNGEE. The ends were cut back, 0 bases at V and 0 bases at J, with 7 bases in the middle.

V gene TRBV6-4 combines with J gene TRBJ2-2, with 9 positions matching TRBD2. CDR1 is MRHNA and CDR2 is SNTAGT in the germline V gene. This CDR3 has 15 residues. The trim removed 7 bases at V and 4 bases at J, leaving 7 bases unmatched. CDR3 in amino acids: CASTGLAESTGELFF. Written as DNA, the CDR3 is TGTGCCAGCACGGGACTAGCTGAATCCACCGGGGAGCTGTTTTTT.

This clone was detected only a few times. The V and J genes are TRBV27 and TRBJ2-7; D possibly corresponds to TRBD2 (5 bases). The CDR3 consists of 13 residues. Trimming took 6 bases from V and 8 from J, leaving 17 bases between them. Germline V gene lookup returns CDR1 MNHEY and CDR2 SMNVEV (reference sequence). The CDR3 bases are TGTGCCAGCAGCCAAGGACTCAACCCACAGCAGTACTTC. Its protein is CASSQGLNPQQYF.